Presented here are 17 T cell receptor beta chains from one specimen sequenced in a study of cytomegalovirus exposure and HLA in healthy donors. Repertoires were generated with immunoSEQ multiplex PCR, while TCRdb's copy carries only in-frame clones and drops some. The table lists roughly 200,000 clones, roughly 81% of them singletons. The specimen was PBMCs. The receptors originated from a woman aged 25-40 years in good health and CMV-seronegative.

The chain uses TRBV2 and TRBJ2-1, with TRBD2 matching 9 bases. After removal of 2 bases from V and 6 bases from J, the junction contained 5 bases not matched to a gene. The CDR3 sequence is 15 residues long. The germline CDR1 and CDR2 sequences are SNHLY and FYNNEI. CDR3 protein: CASSEFSGSVNEQFF. CDR3 nucleotide sequence: TGTGCCAGCAGTGAATTTAGCGGGAGTGTCAATGAGCAGTTCTTC.

The rearrangement uses TRBV30 and TRBJ1-4, with 9 bases identical to TRBD1. From germline, CDR1 is GTSNPN and CDR2 SVGIG (reference sequence). With 4 bases clipped from V and 5 bases from J, the junction kept 5 bases outside the gene matches. CDR3 size: 14 residues. The chain's CDR3 is CAWTDGTGNEKLFF. CDR3 nucleotide sequence: TGTGCCTGGACGGACGGGACAGGGAATGAAAAACTGTTTTTT.

The rearrangement joins TRBV7-6 to TRBJ2-1; 13 positions agree with TRBD2. Per the germline V gene, CDR1 is SGHVS and CDR2 is FNYEAQ. The CDR3 totals 18 residues. V was pared by 0 bases and J by 5 bases, with 7 bases of the junction left unmatched. The DNA of the CDR3 is TGTGCCAGCAGCTTAGCCCTGGGACTAGCGGGAATGAACAATGAGCAGTTCTTC. This translates into CASSLALGLAGMNNEQFF.

Many counts were recorded for this clone. The chain has TRBV4-1 and TRBJ2-1; D is possibly TRBD1 (6 bases). Germline values: CDR1 MGHRA, CDR2 YSYEKL. V dropped 5 bases and J dropped 4 bases, with 15 bases sitting between them. CDR3 size: 15 residues. The CDR3 DNA reads as TGCGCCAGCAGCTCCCTCGGGACACCATACAATGAGCAGTTCTTC. Its translation is CASSSLGTPYNEQFF.

CDR3 DNA sequence: TGTGCCAGCAGCTCCCGATTAAGGGGGCATGAGCAGTTCTTC. Residues: CASSSRLRGHEQFF. The chain has TRBV7-3 and TRBJ2-1; TRBD1 aligns across 7 bases. The germline V gene has CDR1 SGHTA and CDR2 FQGTGA. The CDR3 has 14 amino acids. V was clipped by 4 bases and J by 8 bases; unmatched bases: 8.

The chain joins TRBV10-3 to TRBJ2-7; D remains ambiguous. Germline values: CDR1 ENHRY, CDR2 SYGVKD. The CDR3 covers 11 residues. Trimming left V 10 bases short and J 3 bases short, with 10 bases between. CDR3 residues: CATMYNYEQYF. CDR3 nucleotide sequence: TGTGCCACCATGTACAACTACGAGCAGTACTTC.

The V gene is TRBV6-5, the J gene TRBJ2-1; TRBD2 is a possible D gene (5 bases). V gave up 4 bases and J gave up 0 bases, with 10 bases separating them. Germline loops: CDR1 MNHEY, CDR2 SVGAGI. The CDR3 is 15 residues long. The CDR3 sequence: CASSWSGRSYNEQFF. The DNA for the CDR3 is TGTGCCAGCAGTTGGAGCGGACGCTCCTACAATGAGCAGTTCTTC.

The table lists this clone with a count of one. The chain has TRBV5-1 and TRBJ1-5; D possibly corresponds to TRBD1 (6 bases). The CDR3 extends over 14 amino acids. In germline, CDR1 is SGHRS, CDR2 YFSETQ. The germline V and J ends were trimmed by 4 bases and 3 bases, with 11 bases remaining between them. The CDR3 protein is CASSEQGYNQPQHF. CDR3 DNA: TGCGCCAGCAGCGAACAGGGTTACAATCAGCCCCAGCATTTT.

The V call is TRBV5-6, the J call TRBJ1-1; 8 bases are a match to TRBD1. With V trimmed by 4 bases and J by 5 bases, 13 bases remained unmatched. CDR3 length: 16 amino acids. Germline loops: CDR1 SGHDT, CDR2 YYEEEE. CDR3 bases: TGTGCCAGCAGCCCTTACTCTTCCCGGGACAGGACTGAAGCTTTCTTT. This sequence encodes CASSPYSSRDRTEAFF. Full variable domain (outside the CDR3, taken from reference TRBV5-6 and TRBJ1-1): DAGVTQSPTHLIKTRGQQVTLRCSPKSGHDTVSWYQQALGQGPQFIFQYYEEEERQRGNFPDRFSGHQFPNYSSELNVNALLLGDSALYLCASSPYSSRDRTEAFFGQGTRLTVV.

This clone has more than one count but fewer than ten. The chain combines TRBV27 with TRBJ1-5; D perhaps matches TRBD1 (6 bases). The V gene's germline CDR1 is MNHEY and CDR2 SMNVEV (reference sequence). V lost 5 bases and J lost 2, with 10 bases in between. CDR3 length: 14 amino acids. As DNA, the CDR3 is TGTGCCAGCAGTCCAAACAGGGGCAATCAGCCCCAGCATTTT. Protein product: CASSPNRGNQPQHF.

This chain uses TRBV18 with TRBJ1-2, with TRBD1 matching over 10 bases. Germline values: CDR1 KGHSH, CDR2 LQKENI. The CDR3 is 18 residues long. Losses at the gene ends were 4 bases for V and 3 bases for J; bases not matched to a gene: 14. The CDR3, as DNA: TGTGCCAGCTCACTTAGCAGTACTCCGGGACAGGGGCACTATGGCTACACCTTC. Amino acid sequence: CASSLSSTPGQGHYGYTF. Drawing the rest from reference TRBV18 and TRBJ1-2, the complete variable domain is NAGVMQNPRHLVRRRGQEARLRCSPMKGHSHVYWYRQLPEEGLKFMVYLQKENIIDESGMPKERFSAEFPKEGPSILRIQQVVRGDSAAYFCASSLSSTPGQGHYGYTFGSGTRLTVV.

The chain links TRBV4-1 to TRBJ1-1, with D uncertain. There are 14 residues in the CDR3. Trimming took off 0 bases at V and 7 bases at J, with 12 bases between the two ends. Germline CDR1 and CDR2: MGHRA and YSYEKL. The DNA for the CDR3 is TGCGCCAGCAGCCAAGAGGGGAGCAGGAGTGAAGCTTTCTTT. Its protein is CASSQEGSRSEAFF.

The J gene is TRBJ2-3, the V gene TRBV30; D might be TRBD2 (6 bases). With 3 bases removed from V and 2 bases from J, the gap between germline ends came to 12 bases. The CDR3 totals 14 residues. Germline V gives CDR1 GTSNPN, CDR2 SVGIG (reference sequence). This CDR3 reads CAWRTEGYTDTQYF. The CDR3 DNA is TGTGCCTGGAGGACGGAGGGATACACAGATACGCAGTATTTT.

The rearrangement links TRBV7-2 to TRBJ1-2; tentative D call: TRBD1 (5 bases). Germline lookup yields CDR1 SGHTA and CDR2 FQGNSA. This CDR3 comprises 15 residues. Trimming took off 1 base at V and 1 base at J, with 10 bases between the two ends. The CDR3 loop reads CASSLGQHFNYGYTF. The DNA of the CDR3 is TGTGCCAGCAGCTTAGGACAGCACTTTAACTATGGCTACACCTTC.

This clone occurred a few times. The chain combines TRBV4-2 with TRBJ2-5; 8 positions agree with TRBD2. The V gene's germline CDR1 is LGHNA and CDR2 YNFKEQ. Trimming cost V 2 bases and J 5 bases; bases outside gene matches: 10. This CDR3 comprises 16 residues. CDR3 nucleotides: TGTGCCAGCAGCCAACACTCGAGCGGGAGTCTGGAGACCCAGTACTTC. Its translation is CASSQHSSGSLETQYF.

The chain combines TRBV27 with TRBJ1-5; no clear D gene. The CDR3 extends over 14 amino acids. From germline, CDR1 is MNHEY and CDR2 SMNVEV (reference sequence). V lost 5 bases, J lost 4 bases, and 12 bases lay in between. CDR3 amino acids: CASSPMGSNQPQHF. The DNA for the CDR3 is TGTGCCAGCAGTCCAATGGGGAGTAATCAGCCCCAGCATTTT.

This rearrangement joins TRBV7-2 to TRBJ2-5; D possibly corresponds to TRBD1 (5 bases). From germline, CDR1 is SGHTA and CDR2 FQGNSA. The V gene lost 0 bases and the J gene lost 1 base, with 12 bases spanning the gap. The CDR3 is 16 amino acids. This CDR3 is CASSLALGVGQETQYF. DNA of the CDR3: TGTGCCAGCAGCTTAGCCCTAGGGGTGGGCCAAGAGACCCAGTACTTC.